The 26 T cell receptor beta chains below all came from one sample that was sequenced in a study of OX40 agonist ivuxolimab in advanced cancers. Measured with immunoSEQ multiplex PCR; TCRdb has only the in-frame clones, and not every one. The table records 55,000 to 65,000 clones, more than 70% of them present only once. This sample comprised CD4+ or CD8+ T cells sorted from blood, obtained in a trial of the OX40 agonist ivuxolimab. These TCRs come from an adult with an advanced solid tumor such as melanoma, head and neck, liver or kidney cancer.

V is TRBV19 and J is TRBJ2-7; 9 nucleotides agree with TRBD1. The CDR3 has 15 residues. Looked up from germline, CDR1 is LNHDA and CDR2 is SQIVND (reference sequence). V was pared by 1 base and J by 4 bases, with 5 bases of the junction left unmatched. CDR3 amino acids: CASSIGPGQGYEQYF. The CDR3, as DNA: TGTGCCAGTAGTATAGGGCCGGGACAGGGATACGAGCAGTACTTC.

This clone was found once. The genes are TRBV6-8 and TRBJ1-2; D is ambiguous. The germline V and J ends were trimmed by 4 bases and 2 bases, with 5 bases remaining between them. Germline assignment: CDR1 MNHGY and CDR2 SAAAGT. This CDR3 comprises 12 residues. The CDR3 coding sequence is TGTGCCAGCAGTTGGGAGAACTATGGCTACACCTTC. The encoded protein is CASSWENYGYTF.

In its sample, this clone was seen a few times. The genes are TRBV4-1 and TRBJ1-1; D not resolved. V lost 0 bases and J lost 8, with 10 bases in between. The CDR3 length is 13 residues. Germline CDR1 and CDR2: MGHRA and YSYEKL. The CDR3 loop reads CASSQEIATEAFF. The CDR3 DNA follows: TGCGCCAGCAGCCAAGAAATAGCGACAGAAGCTTTCTTT.

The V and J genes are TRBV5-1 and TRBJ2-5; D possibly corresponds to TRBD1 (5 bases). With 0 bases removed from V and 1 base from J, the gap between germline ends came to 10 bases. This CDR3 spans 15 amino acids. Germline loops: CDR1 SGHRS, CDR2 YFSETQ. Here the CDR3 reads CASSLDGRVQETQYF. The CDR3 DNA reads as TGCGCCAGCAGCTTGGATGGCAGGGTCCAAGAGACCCAGTACTTC.

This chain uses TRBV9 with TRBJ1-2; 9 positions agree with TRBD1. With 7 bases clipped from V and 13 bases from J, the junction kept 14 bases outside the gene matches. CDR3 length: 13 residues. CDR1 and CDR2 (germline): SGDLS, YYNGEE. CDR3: CASGPSGTGRRTF. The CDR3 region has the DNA TGTGCCAGCGGCCCTTCCGGGACAGGGAGGCGCACCTTC. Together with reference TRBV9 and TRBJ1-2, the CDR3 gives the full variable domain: DSGVTQTPKHLITATGQRVTLRCSPRSGDLSVYWYQQSLDQGLQFLIQYYNGEERAKGNILERFSAQQFPDLHSELNLSSLELGDSALYFCASGPSGTGRRTFGSGTRLTVV.

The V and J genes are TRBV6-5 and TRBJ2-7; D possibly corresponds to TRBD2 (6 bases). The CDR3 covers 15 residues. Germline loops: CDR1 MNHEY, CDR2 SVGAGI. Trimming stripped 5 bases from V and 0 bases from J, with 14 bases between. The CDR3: CASSTRGAPSYEQYF. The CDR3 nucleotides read TGTGCCAGCAGTACCCGCGGGGCCCCCTCCTACGAGCAGTACTTC.

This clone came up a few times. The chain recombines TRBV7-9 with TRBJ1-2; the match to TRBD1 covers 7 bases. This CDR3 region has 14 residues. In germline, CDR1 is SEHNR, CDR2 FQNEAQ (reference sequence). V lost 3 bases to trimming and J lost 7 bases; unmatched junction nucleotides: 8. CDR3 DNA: TGTGCCAGCAGCTTCGCCTCGTCAGGGGGTGGCTACACCTTC. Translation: CASSFASSGGGYTF. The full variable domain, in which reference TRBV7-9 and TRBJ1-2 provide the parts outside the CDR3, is DTGVSQNPRHKITKRGQNVTFRCDPISEHNRLYWYRQTLGQGPEFLTYFQNEAQLEKSRLLSDRFSAERPKGSFSTLEIQRTEQGDSAMYLCASSFASSGGGYTFGSGTRLTVV.

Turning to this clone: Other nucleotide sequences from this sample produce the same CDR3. The CDR3 protein is CASSLTGANSPLHF. As DNA, the CDR3 is TGCGCCAGCAGCTTAACAGGGGCCAATTCACCCCTCCACTTT. V usage is TRBV5-1 and J usage is TRBJ1-6, with TRBD1 matching over 7 bases. CDR3 length: 14 residues. The junction had 3 bases not matched to a gene; V was cut back by 2 bases and J by 7 bases. CDR1 and CDR2 from the germline V gene are SGHRS and YFSETQ.

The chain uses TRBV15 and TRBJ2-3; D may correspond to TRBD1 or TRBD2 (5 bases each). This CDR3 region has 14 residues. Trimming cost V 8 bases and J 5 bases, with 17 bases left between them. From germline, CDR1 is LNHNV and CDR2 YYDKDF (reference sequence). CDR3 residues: CATGREGHKDTQYF. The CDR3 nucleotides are TGTGCCACCGGCCGCGAGGGGCATAAAGATACGCAGTATTTT.

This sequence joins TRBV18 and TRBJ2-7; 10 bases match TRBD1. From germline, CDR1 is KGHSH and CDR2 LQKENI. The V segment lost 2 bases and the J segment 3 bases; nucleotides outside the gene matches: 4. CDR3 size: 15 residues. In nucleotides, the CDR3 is TGTGCCAGCTCACCATCGTGGGACAGGGGCTACGAGCAGTACTTC. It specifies CASSPSWDRGYEQYF.

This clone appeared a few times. The CDR3 nucleotides are TGTGCCAGCAGCTCCGGACAGGGGAATTCACCCCTCCACTTT. This gives the protein CASSSGQGNSPLHF. This chain uses TRBV7-9 with TRBJ1-6, with 9 bases lining up with TRBD1. V was clipped by 4 bases and J by 7 bases; unmatched bases: 2. The CDR3 length is 14 residues. CDR1 and CDR2 (germline): SEHNR, FQNEAQ (reference sequence).

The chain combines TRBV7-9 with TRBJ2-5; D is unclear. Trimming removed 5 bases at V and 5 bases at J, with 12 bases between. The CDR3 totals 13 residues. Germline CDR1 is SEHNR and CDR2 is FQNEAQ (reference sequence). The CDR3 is CASSENGLETQYF. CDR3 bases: TGTGCCAGCAGCGAAAACGGTTTGGAGACCCAGTACTTC.

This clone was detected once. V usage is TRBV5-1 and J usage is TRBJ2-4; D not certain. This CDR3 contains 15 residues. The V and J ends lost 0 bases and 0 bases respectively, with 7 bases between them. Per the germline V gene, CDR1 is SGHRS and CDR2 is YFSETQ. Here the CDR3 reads CASSLGPIAKNIQYF. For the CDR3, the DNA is TGCGCCAGCAGCTTGGGCCCGATAGCCAAAAACATTCAGTACTTC.

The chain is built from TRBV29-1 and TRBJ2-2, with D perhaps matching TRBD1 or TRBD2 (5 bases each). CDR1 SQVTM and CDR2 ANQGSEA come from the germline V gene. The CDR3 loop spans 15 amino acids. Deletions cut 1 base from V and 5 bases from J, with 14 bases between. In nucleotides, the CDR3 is TGCAGCGTTGAAGGAAGGGGCGGAGGTACCGGGGAGCTGTTTTTT. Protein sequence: CSVEGRGGGTGELFF.

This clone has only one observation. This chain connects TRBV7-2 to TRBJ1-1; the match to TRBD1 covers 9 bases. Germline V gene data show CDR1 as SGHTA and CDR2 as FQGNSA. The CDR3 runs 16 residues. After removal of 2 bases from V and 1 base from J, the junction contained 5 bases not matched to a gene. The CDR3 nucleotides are TGTGCCAGCAGCTTACACGGGACAGGGCGGAACACTGAAGCTTTCTTT. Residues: CASSLHGTGRNTEAFF. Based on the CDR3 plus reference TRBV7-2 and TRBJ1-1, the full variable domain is GAGVSQSPSNKVTEKGKDVELRCDPISGHTALYWYRQSLGQGLEFLIYFQGNSAPDKSGLPSDRFSAERTGGSVSTLTIQRTQQEDSAVYLCASSLHGTGRNTEAFFGQGTRLTVV.

CDR3 protein: CASSPFGQGAFGTEAFF. CDR3 nucleotide sequence: TGTGCCAGCTCACCATTCGGACAGGGGGCTTTTGGGACTGAAGCTTTCTTT. The V and J genes are TRBV18 and TRBJ1-1; 11 bases are a match to TRBD1. Looked up from germline, CDR1 is KGHSH and CDR2 is LQKENI. V was pared by 2 bases and J by 5 bases, with 10 bases of the junction left unmatched. CDR3 length: 17 residues. Complete variable domain (other parts from reference TRBV18 and TRBJ1-1): NAGVMQNPRHLVRRRGQEARLRCSPMKGHSHVYWYRQLPEEGLKFMVYLQKENIIDESGMPKERFSAEFPKEGPSILRIQQVVRGDSAAYFCASSPFGQGAFGTEAFFGQGTRLTVV.

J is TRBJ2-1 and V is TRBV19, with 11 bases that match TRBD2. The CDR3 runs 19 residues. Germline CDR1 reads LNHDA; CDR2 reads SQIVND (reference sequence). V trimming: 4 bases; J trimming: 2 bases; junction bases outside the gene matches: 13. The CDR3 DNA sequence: TGTGCCAGTAGTAGGGTAGCGGGGGGGCATAAGAGGGCCTACAATGAGCAGTTCTTC. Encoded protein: CASSRVAGGHKRAYNEQFF.

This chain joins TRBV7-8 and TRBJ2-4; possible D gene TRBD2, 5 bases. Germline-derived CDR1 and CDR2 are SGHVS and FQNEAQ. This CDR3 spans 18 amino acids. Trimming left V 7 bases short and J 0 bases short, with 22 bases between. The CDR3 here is CASTLVTPGNLAKNIQYF. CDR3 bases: TGTGCCAGCACCCTTGTGACTCCGGGAAATTTAGCCAAAAACATTCAGTACTTC.

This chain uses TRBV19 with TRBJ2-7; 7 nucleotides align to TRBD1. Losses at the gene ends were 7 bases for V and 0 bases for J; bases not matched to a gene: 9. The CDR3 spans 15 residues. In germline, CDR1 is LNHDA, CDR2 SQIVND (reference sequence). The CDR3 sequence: CASKRTGSSSYEQYF. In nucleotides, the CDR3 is TGTGCCAGTAAACGGACAGGCTCGAGCTCCTACGAGCAGTACTTC.

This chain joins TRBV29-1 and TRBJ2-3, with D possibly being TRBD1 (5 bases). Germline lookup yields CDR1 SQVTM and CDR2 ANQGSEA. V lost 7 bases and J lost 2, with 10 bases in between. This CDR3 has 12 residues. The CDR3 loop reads CSERQYTDTQYF. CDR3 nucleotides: TGCAGCGAACGACAGTACACAGATACGCAGTATTTT.

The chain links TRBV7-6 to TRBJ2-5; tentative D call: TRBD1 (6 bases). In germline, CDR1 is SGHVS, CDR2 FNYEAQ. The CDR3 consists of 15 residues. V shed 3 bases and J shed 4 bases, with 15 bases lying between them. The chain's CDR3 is CASSLMGALGETQYF. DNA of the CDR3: TGTGCCAGCAGCTTGATGGGGGCTCTTGGAGAGACCCAGTACTTC.

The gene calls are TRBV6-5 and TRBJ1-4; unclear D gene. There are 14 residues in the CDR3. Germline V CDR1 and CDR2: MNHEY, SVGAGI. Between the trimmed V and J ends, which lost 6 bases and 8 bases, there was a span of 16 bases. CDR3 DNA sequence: TGTGCCAGCAGCCGAAACCGAGAAGAGGAAAAACTGTTTTTT. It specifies CASSRNREEEKLFF.

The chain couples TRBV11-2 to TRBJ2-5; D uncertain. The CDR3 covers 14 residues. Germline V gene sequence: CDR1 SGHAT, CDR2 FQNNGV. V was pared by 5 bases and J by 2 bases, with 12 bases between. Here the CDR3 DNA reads TGTGCCAGCAGCCCGACAAGAACGCAAGAGACCCAGTACTTC. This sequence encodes CASSPTRTQETQYF.

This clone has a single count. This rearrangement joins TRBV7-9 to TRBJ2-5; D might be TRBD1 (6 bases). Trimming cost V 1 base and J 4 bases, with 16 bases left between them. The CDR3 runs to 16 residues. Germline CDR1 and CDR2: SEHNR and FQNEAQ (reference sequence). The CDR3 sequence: CASSLGMGQRGETQYF. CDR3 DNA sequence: TGTGCCAGCAGCTTAGGGATGGGACAAAGGGGAGAGACCCAGTACTTC.

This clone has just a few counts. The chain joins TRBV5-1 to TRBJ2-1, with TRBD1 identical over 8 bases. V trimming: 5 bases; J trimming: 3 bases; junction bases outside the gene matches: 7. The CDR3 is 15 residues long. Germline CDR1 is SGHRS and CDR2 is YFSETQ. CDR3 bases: TGCGCCAGCAGATCAGGGACAGGTTTCTACAATGAGCAGTTCTTC. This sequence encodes CASRSGTGFYNEQFF.

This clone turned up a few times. CDR3 loop: CASSQEAGTMGNYEQYF. The CDR3 coding sequence is TGCGCCAGCAGCCAAGAGGCCGGGACCATGGGGAACTACGAGCAGTACTTC. J is TRBJ2-7 and V is TRBV4-1, with D possibly called TRBD1 or TRBD2 (5 bases each). Between the trimmed V and J ends, which lost 0 bases and 3 bases, there was a span of 18 bases. This CDR3 has 17 amino acids. The V gene's germline CDR1 is MGHRA and CDR2 YSYEKL.